These 27 T cell receptor beta chains originate from one sample sequenced in a study of blood T cell repertoires in COVID-19. Assay used: immunoSEQ multiplex PCR; TCRdb lists only in-frame clones, some missing. The repertoire has about 17,000 clones, approximately 84% of them found once; the top ten carry around 17%. Specimen: peripheral blood. Receptors were obtained from a human donor with active COVID-19. The donor label of this sample is uncertain.

The chain links TRBV7-9 to TRBJ1-1, with D unclear. There are 15 residues in the CDR3. The ends were cut back, 5 bases at V and 4 bases at J, with 17 bases in the middle. The germline gives CDR1 SEHNR, CDR2 FQNEAQ (reference sequence). CDR3 in amino acids: CASSLTPIRSTEAFF. The CDR3 nucleotides read TGTGCCAGCAGCCTCACCCCTATCCGGTCCACTGAAGCTTTCTTT. The entire variable domain, with the rest obtained from reference TRBV7-9 and TRBJ1-1, is as follows: DTGVSQNPRHKITKRGQNVTFRCDPISEHNRLYWYRQTLGQGPEFLTYFQNEAQLEKSRLLSDRFSAERPKGSFSTLEIQRTEQGDSAMYLCASSLTPIRSTEAFFGQGTRLTVV.

This clone was detected only once. The chain has TRBV4-2 and TRBJ2-2; D uncertain. The CDR3 totals 15 residues. V lost 4 bases to trimming and J lost 5 bases, with 14 bases between them. Germline-derived CDR1 and CDR2 are LGHNA and YNFKEQ. In nucleotides, the CDR3 is TGTGCCAGCAGCCCTACCGTAAGATGGACCGGGGAGCTGTTTTTT. Its protein product is CASSPTVRWTGELFF.

V is TRBV27 and J is TRBJ1-1, with D unclear. CDR3 length: 15 residues. Per germline, CDR1 MNHEY and CDR2 SMNVEV (reference sequence). Trimming pared 0 bases from V and 3 bases from J, leaving 11 bases between. The CDR3 DNA follows: TGTGCCAGCAGTTTATCGGCGGTGTGGGACACTGAAGCTTTCTTT. Protein: CASSLSAVWDTEAFF.

This clone has a single count. The chain couples TRBV13 to TRBJ2-3; the D gene is possibly TRBD2 (5 bases). Trimming stripped 5 bases from V and 1 base from J, with 10 bases between. Germline V CDR1 and CDR2: PRHDT, FYEKMQ (reference sequence). This CDR3 contains 14 residues. The CDR3 DNA follows: TGTGCCAGCAGCCACCGGGGTGGCACAGATACGCAGTATTTT. Translation: CASSHRGGTDTQYF.

The J gene is TRBJ1-6, the V gene TRBV9, with unresolved D. The germline V gene encodes CDR1 SGDLS and CDR2 YYNGEE. CDR3 length: 16 amino acids. Trimming took 4 bases from V and 1 from J, leaving 12 bases between them. The CDR3 loop is CASSSRAGSYNSPLHF. CDR3 coding DNA: TGTGCCAGCAGCTCCCGGGCGGGGTCCTATAATTCACCCCTCCACTTT.

The V call is TRBV9, the J call TRBJ2-1; 13 nucleotides line up with TRBD2. Per germline, CDR1 SGDLS and CDR2 YYNGEE. This CDR3 has 16 amino acids. Trimming cost V 4 bases and J 6 bases; bases outside gene matches: 7. CDR3 DNA: TGTGCCAGCAGCCCGGGACTAGCGGGGAGAGTCAATGAGCAGTTCTTC. It encodes CASSPGLAGRVNEQFF.

This chain connects TRBV29-1 to TRBJ2-1, with 9 positions matching TRBD1. The V gene's germline CDR1 is SQVTM and CDR2 ANQGSEA. The CDR3 consists of 14 residues. After removal of 7 bases from V and 0 bases from J, the junction contained 4 bases not matched to a gene. CDR3: CSALTGGSYNEQFF. CDR3 DNA sequence: TGCAGCGCACTGACAGGGGGCTCCTACAATGAGCAGTTCTTC.

This clone was seen once. This rearrangement joins TRBV2 to TRBJ2-7; 9 nucleotides align to TRBD1. V lost 6 bases to trimming and J lost 6 bases; unmatched junction nucleotides: 6. CDR1 is SNHLY and CDR2 is FYNNEI in the germline V gene. This CDR3 contains 13 residues. CDR3 protein: CASRREQGAEQYF. The CDR3 DNA follows: TGTGCCAGCAGAAGGGAACAGGGGGCCGAGCAGTACTTC.

J is TRBJ2-7 and V is TRBV19; 7 bases line up with TRBD1. Germline-derived CDR1 and CDR2 are LNHDA and SQIVND (reference sequence). The CDR3 has 14 residues. Unmatched junction bases numbered 6, after V lost 4 bases and J lost 3 bases. This CDR3 is CASSTPTGIYEQYF. The CDR3 coding sequence is TGTGCCAGTAGTACCCCGACAGGGATCTACGAGCAGTACTTC.

CDR3 in amino acids: CASSLGRDYGYTF. The CDR3 DNA follows: TGTGCCAGCAGCTTAGGCAGGGACTATGGCTACACCTTC. The chain is built from TRBV7-9 and TRBJ1-2; TRBD1 is a possible D gene (5 bases). Germline lookup yields CDR1 SEHNR and CDR2 FQNEAQ (reference sequence). The CDR3 extends over 13 amino acids. V gave up 1 base and J gave up 3 bases, with 6 bases separating them.

This clone was recorded once. The chain joins TRBV24-1 to TRBJ2-2; D remains ambiguous. CDR1 and CDR2 (germline): KGHDR, SFDVKD. This CDR3 comprises 13 residues. V was cut by 6 bases and J by 6 bases, with 10 bases left in between. CDR3: CATSIYSAGELFF. The CDR3 bases are TGTGCCACCAGTATATACAGTGCCGGGGAGCTGTTTTTT.

This chain links TRBV9 with TRBJ2-3, with D possibly matching TRBD2 (7 bases). The germline V gene has CDR1 SGDLS and CDR2 YYNGEE. V was pared by 4 bases and J by 8 bases, with 11 bases between. The CDR3 has 12 amino acids. In nucleotides, the CDR3 is TGTGCCAGCAGCATGGGAGGGGGTACGCAGTATTTT. Amino acid sequence: CASSMGGGTQYF.

This rearrangement joins TRBV6-5 to TRBJ1-4; possible D gene TRBD1, 5 bases. This CDR3 region has 14 residues. Germline V lookup: CDR1 MNHEY, CDR2 SVGAGI. V lost 5 bases to trimming and J lost 3 bases, with 10 bases between them. The CDR3 DNA follows: TGTGCCAGCAGTACAAACAGGCCTAATGAAAAACTGTTTTTT. Translated: CASSTNRPNEKLFF.

V is TRBV19 and J is TRBJ2-7; 9 nucleotides line up with TRBD1. Germline V gene sequence: CDR1 LNHDA, CDR2 SQIVND (reference sequence). V shed 5 bases and J 12 bases; nucleotides not matched to a gene: 8. The CDR3 spans 12 residues. The CDR3: CASSAGTGNPYF. The CDR3 nucleotides are TGTGCCAGTAGTGCCGGGACAGGGAACCCGTACTTC.

The chain employs TRBV5-1 and TRBJ1-2, with D perhaps matching TRBD1 (6 bases). The CDR3 is made up of 13 amino acids. The V end lost 4 bases, the J end lost 6 bases, and 13 bases lay between the germline ends. Germline loops: CDR1 SGHRS, CDR2 YFSETQ. CDR3 coding DNA: TGCGCCAGCAGCGGGACAACTCGTCATGGCTACACCTTC. Its protein is CASSGTTRHGYTF.

V gene TRBV7-3 combines with J gene TRBJ1-1, with unresolved D. The CDR3 is 14 amino acids. V lost 5 bases and J 1 base, leaving 11 bases between the germline ends. Germline values: CDR1 SGHTA, CDR2 FQGTGA. In DNA, the CDR3 is TGTGCCAGCAGCCTCGTGGCAAAGAACACTGAAGCTTTCTTT. Protein product: CASSLVAKNTEAFF. Combining the CDR3 with reference TRBV7-3 and TRBJ1-1 gives the whole variable domain GAGVSQTPSNKVTEKGKYVELRCDPISGHTALYWYRQSLGQGPEFLIYFQGTGAADDSGLPNDRFFAVRPEGSVSTLKIQRTERGDSAVYLCASSLVAKNTEAFFGQGTRLTVV.

This sequence joins TRBV18 and TRBJ2-6, with 7 positions matching TRBD1. J lost 2 bases, V lost 6 bases, and 4 bases had no gene match. The germline gives CDR1 KGHSH, CDR2 LQKENI. The CDR3 contains 15 residues. For the CDR3, the DNA is TGTGCCAGCTCCCTAGACAGGGCTGGGGCCAACGTCCTGACTTTC. Translation: CASSLDRAGANVLTF. Together with reference TRBV18 and TRBJ2-6, the CDR3 gives the full variable domain: NAGVMQNPRHLVRRRGQEARLRCSPMKGHSHVYWYRQLPEEGLKFMVYLQKENIIDESGMPKERFSAEFPKEGPSILRIQQVVRGDSAAYFCASSLDRAGANVLTFGAGSRLTVL.

The V gene is TRBV4-3, the J gene TRBJ2-7, with a tentative D call TRBD1 (5 bases). The CDR3 is made up of 15 amino acids. Germline V gene sequence: CDR1 LGHNA, CDR2 YSLEER. Between the trimmed V and J ends, which lost 0 bases and 2 bases, there was a span of 11 bases. The CDR3 coding sequence is TGCGCCAGCAGCCAAGATTGGGGCCCCACCTACGAGCAGTACTTC. The encoded protein is CASSQDWGPTYEQYF.

The rearrangement links TRBV10-3 to TRBJ1-5; 11 bases match TRBD1. CDR1 is ENHRY and CDR2 is SYGVKD in the germline V gene. There are 17 residues in the CDR3. The trim removed 3 bases at V and 4 bases at J, leaving 8 bases unmatched. In nucleotides, the CDR3 is TGTGCCATCAGTGATACCGGGACAGGGGGTGGAAATCAGCCCCAGCATTTT. It is translated as CAISDTGTGGGNQPQHF.

The chain combines TRBV7-9 with TRBJ2-7; possible D gene TRBD2, 6 bases. The V gene lost 0 bases and the J gene lost 7 bases, with 16 bases spanning the gap. CDR1 is SEHNR and CDR2 is FQNEAQ in the germline V gene (reference sequence). The CDR3 is 15 residues long. The CDR3 nucleotides read TGTGCCAGCAGCTTAGCCCCCTCGGCGGGGCGGGAGCAGTACTTC. It codes for CASSLAPSAGREQYF.

In DNA, the CDR3 is TGTGCCAGCAGGATAGGGGGATTCACCGGGGAGCTGTTTTTT. It translates to CASRIGGFTGELFF. V usage is TRBV7-2 and J usage is TRBJ2-2, with a tentative D call TRBD1 (6 bases). Trimming removed 6 bases at V and 4 bases at J, with 12 bases between. The CDR3 contains 14 residues. Germline V lookup: CDR1 SGHTA, CDR2 FQGNSA.

This clone was detected only a few times. The V and J genes are TRBV7-6 and TRBJ2-1; D perhaps matches TRBD1 (6 bases). Germline CDR1 is SGHVS and CDR2 is FNYEAQ. The V gene lost 6 bases and the J gene lost 4 bases, with 19 bases spanning the gap. CDR3 length equals 16 residues. The CDR3 spells CASSQEQGFLYNEQFF. Written as DNA, the CDR3 is TGTGCCAGCAGTCAAGAACAGGGCTTCCTTTACAATGAGCAGTTCTTC.

The V and J genes are TRBV7-2 and TRBJ1-5; no clear D. Germline V gene sequence: CDR1 SGHTA, CDR2 FQGNSA. V was shortened by 1 base and J by 7 bases, with 8 bases between the two germline ends. CDR3 length equals 13 residues. In DNA, the CDR3 is TGTGCCAGCAGCTTAGATCAGGTACAGCCCCAGCATTTT. Residues: CASSLDQVQPQHF. The full variable domain, with the rest looked up from reference TRBV7-2 and TRBJ1-5, is GAGVSQSPSNKVTEKGKDVELRCDPISGHTALYWYRQSLGQGLEFLIYFQGNSAPDKSGLPSDRFSAERTGGSVSTLTIQRTQQEDSAVYLCASSLDQVQPQHFGDGTRLSIL.

V usage is TRBV29-1 and J usage is TRBJ2-7; 9 positions match TRBD1. The CDR3 is 13 residues long. The J segment lost 5 bases and the V segment lost 7 bases, leaving 9 bases of the junction unmatched. Germline V lookup: CDR1 SQVTM, CDR2 ANQGSEA. CDR3 region: CSAGSGQGNEQYF. The CDR3, as DNA: TGCAGCGCCGGATCTGGACAGGGGAACGAGCAGTACTTC.

This sequence joins TRBV6-5 and TRBJ2-6; D is unclear. Trimming removed 8 bases at V and 0 bases at J, with 5 bases between. The CDR3 length is 13 residues. Germline V gene data show CDR1 as MNHEY and CDR2 as SVGAGI. The CDR3 reads CASEISGANVLTF. The CDR3 DNA reads TGTGCCAGCGAGATCTCTGGGGCCAACGTCCTGACTTTC.

To note about this clone: The junction departs from germline at one end; a sequencing error may be responsible. The V and J genes are TRBV7-9 and TRBJ2-2; the D gene is possibly TRBD2 (7 bases). Germline CDR1 reads SEHNR; CDR2 reads FQNEAQ (reference sequence). The CDR3 totals 16 residues. This CDR3 reads CANSSKRGGLALELFF. The CDR3 DNA is TGTGCCAACAGCTCTAAGAGGGGGGGCCTTGCATTGGAGCTGTTTTTT.

The gene calls are TRBV4-2 and TRBJ1-6; no clear D. The length of the CDR3 is 17 residues. Trimming cost V 1 base and J 7 bases, with 17 bases left between them. Germline V gene lookup returns CDR1 LGHNA and CDR2 YNFKEQ. In DNA, the CDR3 is TGTGCCAGCAGCCAAGTTCCAGATACGGGGTCAAATTCACCCCTCCACTTT. This gives the protein CASSQVPDTGSNSPLHF.